This T cell receptor (beta chain) is drawn from a study of blood T cell repertoires in COVID-19. Overall study context: There were acute and convalescent COVID-19 samples, and they came from the United States, Italy and Spain.

Sequencing used immunoSEQ multiplex PCR; TCRdb keeps in-frame clones, though not all of them. The sample lists some 70,000 clones; over 70% were seen once. Germline V lookup: CDR1 SEHNR, CDR2 FQNEAQ (reference sequence). V lost 6 bases to trimming and J lost 0 bases; unmatched junction nucleotides: 11. The CDR3 runs to 16 residues. The sequenced sample was peripheral blood. The V gene is TRBV7-9, the J gene TRBJ2-7, with TRBD1 identical over 7 bases. This sequence originates from a man aged 45 to 65 with active COVID-19. The CDR3 loop is CASSLPTGRPSYEQYF. The CDR3 DNA reads TGTGCCAGCAGTCTTCCGACAGGGCGCCCCTCCTACGAGCAGTACTTC.